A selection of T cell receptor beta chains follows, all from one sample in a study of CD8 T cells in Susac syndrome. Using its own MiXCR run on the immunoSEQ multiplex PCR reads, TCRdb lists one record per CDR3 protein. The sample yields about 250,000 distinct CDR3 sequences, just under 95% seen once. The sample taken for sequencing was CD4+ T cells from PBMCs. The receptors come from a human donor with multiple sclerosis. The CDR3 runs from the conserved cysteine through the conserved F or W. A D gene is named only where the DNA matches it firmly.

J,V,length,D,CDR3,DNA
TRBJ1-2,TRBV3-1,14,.,CASSQPDGKSGYTF,TGTGCCAGCAGCCAACCGGACGGGAAGTCTGGCTACACCTTC
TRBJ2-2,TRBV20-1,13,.,CSVAGRNTGELFF,TGCAGTGTAGCCGGGAGGAACACCGGGGAGCTGTTTTTT
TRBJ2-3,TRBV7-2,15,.,CASSLIAAFTDTQYF,TGTGCCAGCAGCTTAATAGCGGCCTTCACAGATACGCAGTATTTT
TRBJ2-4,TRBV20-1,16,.,CSALSQAGDSKNIQYF,TGCAGTGCCCTAAGCCAGGCAGGGGATTCGAAAAACATTCAGTACTTC
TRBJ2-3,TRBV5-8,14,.,CASSEGKRTDTQYF,TGTGCCAGCAGCGAGGGCAAGAGGACAGATACGCAGTATTTT
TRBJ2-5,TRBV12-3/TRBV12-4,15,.,CASSPARGNQETQYF,TGTGCCAGCAGTCCCGCCCGAGGGAACCAAGAGACCCAGTACTTC
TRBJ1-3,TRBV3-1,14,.,CASSQVAGTNTIYF,TGTGCCAGCAGCCAAGTGGCTGGGACCAACACCATATATTTT
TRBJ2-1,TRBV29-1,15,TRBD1,CSVEGTGGWRNEQFF,TGCAGCGTTGAAGGGACAGGGGGTTGGAGGAATGAGCAGTTCTTC
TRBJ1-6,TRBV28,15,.,CASKDIDSGASPLHF,TGTGCCAGCAAAGATATTGACAGTGGGGCGTCACCCCTCCACTTT
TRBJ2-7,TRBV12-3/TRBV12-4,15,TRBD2,CASSATSRAGDEQYF,TGTGCCAGCAGTGCTACCTCGAGGGCGGGGGACGAGCAGTACTTC
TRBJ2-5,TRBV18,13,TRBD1,CASSYRGLETQYF,TGTGCCAGCTCGTACAGGGGGCTGGAGACCCAGTACTTC
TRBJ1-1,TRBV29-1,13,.,CSVGQDAGTEAFF,TGCAGCGTTGGCCAGGACGCGGGGACTGAAGCTTTCTTT
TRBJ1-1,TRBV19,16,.,CASSIDGALLSTEAFF,TGTGCCAGTAGTATTGATGGGGCTTTATTAAGCACTGAAGCTTTCTTT
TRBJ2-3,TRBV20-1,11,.,CSRGEGDTQYF,TGCAGTAGGGGGGAGGGAGATACGCAGTATTTT
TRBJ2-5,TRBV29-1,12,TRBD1,CSVDRAQETQYF,TGCAGCGTGGACAGGGCACAAGAGACCCAGTACTTC
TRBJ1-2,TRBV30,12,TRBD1,CAWTRDRDGYTF,TGTGCCTGGACCCGGGACAGGGACGGCTACACCTTC
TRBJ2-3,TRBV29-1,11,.,CSVERQYTQYF,TGCAGCGTTGAACGTCAGTATACGCAGTATTTT
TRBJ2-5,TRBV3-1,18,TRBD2,CASSQDWGSGRSQETQYF,TGTGCCAGCAGCCAAGATTGGGGAAGCGGGAGGTCCCAAGAGACCCAGTACTTC
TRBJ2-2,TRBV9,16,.,CASSVGSDSNTGELFF,TGTGCCAGCAGCGTTGGTAGCGACTCGAACACCGGGGAGCTGTTTTTT
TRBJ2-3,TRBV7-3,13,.,CASSTRGTDTQYF,TGTGCCAGCAGCACCCGGGGGACAGATACGCAGTATTTT
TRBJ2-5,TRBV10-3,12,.,CAISEVQETQYF,TGTGCCATCAGTGAGGTCCAAGAGACCCAGTACTTC
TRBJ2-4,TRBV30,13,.,CAWSVSGKNIQYF,TGTGCCTGGAGTGTATCAGGGAAAAACATTCAGTACTTC
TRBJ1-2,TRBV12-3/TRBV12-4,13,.,CASSPSDAYGYTF,TGTGCCAGCAGTCCAAGCGACGCATATGGCTACACCTTC
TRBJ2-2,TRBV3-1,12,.,CASKANTGELFF,TGTGCCAGCAAGGCAAACACCGGGGAGCTGTTTTTT
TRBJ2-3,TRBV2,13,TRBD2,CASEAGGGNTQYF,TGTGCCAGCGAGGCGGGGGGGGGAAATACGCAGTATTTT
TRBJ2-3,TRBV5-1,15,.,CASSPIRVRTDTQYF,TGCGCCAGCAGCCCCATCCGGGTCCGCACAGATACGCAGTATTTT
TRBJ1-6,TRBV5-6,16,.,CASSLRQVKKNSPLHF,TGTGCCAGCAGCTTGCGGCAGGTAAAAAAGAATTCACCCCTCCACTTT
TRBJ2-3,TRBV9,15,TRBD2,CASSVSGGAPDTQYF,TGTGCCAGCAGCGTAAGCGGGGGGGCCCCAGATACGCAGTATTTT
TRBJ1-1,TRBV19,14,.,CASSIGQVTIEAFF,TGTGCCAGTAGTATTGGGCAGGTCACTATTGAAGCTTTCTTT
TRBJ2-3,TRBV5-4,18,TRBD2,CASSLARAGTNSTDTQYF,TGTGCCAGCAGCTTGGCCAGGGCCGGGACTAATAGCACAGATACGCAGTATTTT
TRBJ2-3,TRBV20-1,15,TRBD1,CSAVRRDRGPDTQYF,TGCAGTGCTGTCCGGAGGGACAGGGGGCCGGATACGCAGTATTTT
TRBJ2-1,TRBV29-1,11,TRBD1,CSMRDRGRVFF,TGCAGTATGCGGGACAGGGGACGGGTGTTCTTC
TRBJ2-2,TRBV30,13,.,CAWSDRWTGELFF,TGTGCCTGGAGCGACCGTTGGACCGGGGAGCTGTTTTTT
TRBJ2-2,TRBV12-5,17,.,CASGLVAGVGFTGELFF,TGTGCTAGTGGTTTGGTAGCAGGGGTAGGATTCACCGGGGAGCTGTTTTTT
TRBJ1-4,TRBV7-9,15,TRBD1,CASSPHRGREEKLFF,TGTGCCAGCAGCCCGCACAGGGGGCGTGAGGAAAAACTGTTTTTT
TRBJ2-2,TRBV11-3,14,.,CASSPLGFSGELFF,TGTGCCAGCAGCCCCCTAGGTTTCTCCGGGGAGCTGTTTTTT
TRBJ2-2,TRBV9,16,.,CASSVAGDSVGGELFF,TGTGCCAGCAGCGTAGCGGGAGATAGTGTAGGCGGGGAGCTGTTTTTT